A selection of T cell receptor beta chains follows, all from one sample in a study of breast tumors, draining lymph nodes, adjacent tissues. TCRdb passed the multiplex PCR reads through MiXCR, listing each CDR3 protein once. Found here are 200,000 to 300,000 distinct CDR3 sequences, around 30% of them singletons; the top ten hold about 1%. The sample was axillary lymph node tissue. The source is a female donor with breast cancer. Some clones in this sample may be carry-over from other donors' samples. The CDR3 runs from the conserved cysteine through the conserved F or W. D genes are given only for firm matches. Clone sizes are given selectively: once, few, many, or a class where the clone is expanded.

J,size,D,V,CDR3,DNA
TRBJ2-7,many,TRBD2,TRBV19,CASSIRLSGSSYEQYF,TGTGCCAGTAGTATCCGCCTGAGCGGGAGCTCCTACGAGCAGTACTTC
TRBJ2-3,many,NA,TRBV12-3/TRBV12-4,CASSLVTVTDTQYF,TGTGCCAGCAGTTTAGTGACAGTCACAGATACGCAGTATTTT
TRBJ2-1,many,NA,TRBV7-3,CASSLEAGEQFF,TGTGCCAGCAGCTTAGAAGCTGGTGAGCAGTTCTTC
TRBJ1-2,many,TRBD1,TRBV2,CASNFARTGPIGYTF,TGTGCCAGCAATTTCGCAAGGACAGGCCCTATCGGCTACACCTTC
TRBJ2-5,NA,TRBD2,TRBV7-3,CASSLRPSGRAETQYF,TGTGCCAGCAGCTTAAGGCCTAGCGGGAGAGCGGAGACCCAGTACTTC
TRBJ2-1,few,TRBD1,TRBV27,CASRSGTDYNEQFF,TGTGCCAGCAGATCCGGGACAGACTACAATGAGCAGTTCTTC
TRBJ2-1,many,TRBD1,TRBV11-3,CASSPGTGTRGEQFF,TGTGCCAGCAGCCCAGGGACAGGAACCCGCGGTGAGCAGTTCTTC
TRBJ2-2,NA,TRBD2,TRBV5-4,CASSLTSGRETGELFF,TGTGCCAGCAGCTTAACTAGCGGGAGGGAGACCGGGGAGCTGTTTTTT
TRBJ2-7,few,NA,TRBV6-5,CASSHSISQTYEQYF,TGTGCCAGCAGTCACTCGATATCACAAACCTACGAGCAGTACTTC
TRBJ1-3,many,NA,TRBV7-9,CASSLASGNTIYF,TGTGCCAGCAGCTTAGCCTCTGGAAACACCATATATTTT
TRBJ2-7,NA,TRBD1,TRBV20-1,CSARDSQGAAIRSFLMNEQYF,TGCAGTGCTAGAGATTCCCAGGGGGCCGCAATTCGGAGTTTCTTGATGAACGAGCAGTACTTC
TRBJ2-1,few,TRBD2,TRBV11-3,CASSYYEREWKNEQFF,TGTGCCAGCAGCTACTACGAGCGGGAGTGGAAGAATGAGCAGTTCTTC
TRBJ2-1,few,TRBD2,TRBV20-1,CSAAGTSGPTEQFF,TGCAGTGCTGCCGGGACTAGCGGGCCTACTGAGCAGTTCTTC
TRBJ2-3,NA,NA,TRBV27,CASRAFTSTDTQYF,TGTGCCAGCAGGGCTTTTACTAGCACAGATACGCAGTATTTT
TRBJ1-6,many,NA,TRBV12-3/TRBV12-4,CASSPTGGIDLHF,TGTGCCAGCAGCCCGACAGGTGGTATTGACCTCCACTTT
TRBJ2-7,many,TRBD2,TRBV11-3,CASGETSEAYEQYF,TGTGCCAGCGGGGAGACTAGCGAGGCCTACGAGCAGTACTTC
TRBJ2-7,few,NA,TRBV27,CASSFRVSSYEQYF,TGTGCCAGCAGTTTCCGGGTTTCCTCCTACGAGCAGTACTTC
TRBJ1-3,many,NA,TRBV7-7,CASSLNRGDTIYF,TGTGCTAGCAGCTTAAATCGGGGGGACACCATATATTTT
TRBJ2-7,NA,TRBD2,TRBV20-1,CSARVGTRRVDEQYF,TGCAGTGCTAGAGTGGGGACTAGGAGGGTCGACGAGCAGTACTTC
TRBJ2-7,many,TRBD2,TRBV3-1,CASSQSLAGRGGQYF,TGTGCCAGCAGCCAATCTTTAGCGGGGAGGGGAGGGCAGTACTTC
TRBJ1-4,NA,TRBD1,TRBV5-8,CASSPRTGDEKLFF,TGTGCCAGCAGCCCCCGGACAGGGGATGAAAAACTGTTTTTT
TRBJ1-5,NA,NA,TRBV25-1,CASSGWGNSNQPQHF,TGTGCCAGCAGTGGGTGGGGGAATAGCAATCAGCCCCAGCATTTT
TRBJ1-1,few,NA,TRBV6-6,CASSSVNRDQGLFF,TGTGCCAGCAGTTCCGTCAACAGGGACCAGGGTCTGTTCTTT
TRBJ2-3,many,NA,TRBV20-1,CSASGPSTDTQYF,TGCAGTGCTAGTGGCCCTAGCACAGATACGCAGTATTTT
TRBJ2-1,many,TRBD1,TRBV7-2,CASSPGQGINEQFF,TGTGCCAGCAGCCCGGGACAGGGGATCAATGAGCAGTTCTTC
TRBJ2-1,NA,TRBD1,TRBV6-5,CANSSRSQGDIGQFF,TGTGCCAACAGTAGCCGCTCTCAGGGGGATATAGGGCAGTTCTTC
TRBJ2-1,many,NA,TRBV10-1,CASSESSLGGVDEQFF,TGCGCCAGCAGTGAGTCGAGCCTGGGAGGAGTAGATGAGCAGTTCTTC
TRBJ2-6,few,TRBD1,TRBV29-1,CSVTGGNVLTF,TGCAGCGTCACAGGGGGCAACGTCCTGACTTTC
TRBJ1-4,many,NA,TRBV9,CASSVNQGHKLFF,TGTGCCAGCAGCGTTAATCAGGGTCACAAACTGTTTTTT
TRBJ2-2,many,NA,TRBV10-3,CAISDRVIRAGELFF,TGTGCCATCAGTGACCGAGTTATTCGGGCCGGGGAGCTGTTTTTT
TRBJ1-6,NA,NA,TRBV19,CASSNAAGRSPLHF,TGTGCCAGTTCGAACGCGGCAGGGCGGTCACCCCTCCACTTT
TRBJ1-1,few,NA,TRBV5-6,CASSAIQRMNTEAFF,TGTGCCAGCAGCGCGATACAGAGAATGAACACTGAAGCTTTCTTT
TRBJ2-5,NA,TRBD2,TRBV7-3,CASSLGGLAGRGETQYF,TGCGCCAGCAGCTTGGGGGGACTAGCGGGGAGAGGGGAGACCCAGTACTTC
TRBJ1-4,NA,NA,TRBV20-1,CSAREVRETYNEKLFF,TGCAGTGCTAGAGAAGTCAGGGAAACCTACAATGAAAAACTGTTTTTT
TRBJ2-1,NA,TRBD2,TRBV20-1,CSAFSVGSGGYNEQFF,TGCAGTGCCTTCTCCGTGGGGTCCGGGGGGTACAATGAGCAGTTCTTC
TRBJ1-5,NA,NA,TRBV18,CVSSPSGGGQPQHF,TGTGTCAGCTCACCTTCTGGGGGCGGCCAGCCCCAGCATTTT
TRBJ2-5,many,TRBD2,TRBV7-9,CASSPLAGGQETQYF,TGTGCCAGCAGCCCCTTAGCGGGAGGGCAAGAGACCCAGTACTTC